This entry features one T cell receptor beta chain sequence. The data originate from a study of Ad26.COV2.S vaccination and SARS-CoV-2 variants. Treatment defined: about 20 received Ad26.COV2.S at low or high dose, single or two shots; several received placebo; per-sample allocation not given. On day 63 after the first injection, vaccine and placebo recipients gave samples. J was trimmed by 7 bases and V by 5 bases; bases with no gene match: 12. The CDR3 extends over 16 amino acids. CDR1 is MDHEN and CDR2 is SYDVKM in the germline V gene. Data came from immunoSEQ multiplex PCR; TCRdb stores just in-frame clones and leaves some out. The profile shows about 420,000 clones, 70% to 90% of them singletons.

The TCR comes from a person between 18 and 65 years old who received the Ad26.COV2.S COVID-19 vaccine or a placebo. The sample here was peripheral blood, taken in a trial of Ad26.COV2.S vaccine versus placebo. The V call is TRBV28, the J call TRBJ2-1, with 9 bases that match TRBD1. The CDR3 nucleotides are TGTGCCAGCAGTCCTAGGGGACAGGGAGGAATAAATGAGCAGTTCTTC. Protein product: CASSPRGQGGINEQFF.